Reported below is one T cell receptor beta chain. The antigen is not known. This specimen belongs to a study of T cell responses to AZD1222 COVID-19 vaccine. The wider study: Whether given at about 4 or about 12 weeks, second doses were pooled. Study-level findings and limits: The breadth and depth of Spike-specific TCRs increased once two AZD1222 doses had been given. Donors, mostly white British, included more females; clonal diversity was possibly underestimated.

The length of the CDR3 is 15 residues. CDR1 and CDR2 (germline): SGHTA, FQGNSA. V dropped 5 bases and J dropped 10; count of bases not matched to a gene: 11. Repertoires were generated with immunoSEQ multiplex PCR, while TCRdb's copy carries only in-frame clones and drops some. The repertoire holds about 140,000 clones, with 90% as singletons. Material: peripheral blood, obtained on day 0 of AZD1222 vaccination. This receptor was identified in an adult in good health. The chain recombines TRBV7-2 with TRBJ1-6, with 7 positions matching TRBD1. The CDR3 bases are TGTGCCAGCAGCCCCCGGACAGGTTTAGGCTCACCCCTCCACTTT. It codes for CASSPRTGLGSPLHF.